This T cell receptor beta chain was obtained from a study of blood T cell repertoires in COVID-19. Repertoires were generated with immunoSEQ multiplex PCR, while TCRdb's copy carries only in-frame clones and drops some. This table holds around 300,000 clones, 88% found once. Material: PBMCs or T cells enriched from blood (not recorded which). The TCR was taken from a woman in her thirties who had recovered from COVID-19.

CDR3 bases: TGTGCCATCATGAGTATGCCGGGACAAACCACAGATACGCAGTATTTT. The encoded protein is CAIMSMPGQTTDTQYF. J is TRBJ2-3 and V is TRBV6-4; D perhaps matches TRBD1 (6 bases). Deletions cut 10 bases from V and 2 bases from J, with 22 bases between. Germline loops: CDR1 MRHNA, CDR2 SNTAGT. The CDR3 is 16 amino acids.